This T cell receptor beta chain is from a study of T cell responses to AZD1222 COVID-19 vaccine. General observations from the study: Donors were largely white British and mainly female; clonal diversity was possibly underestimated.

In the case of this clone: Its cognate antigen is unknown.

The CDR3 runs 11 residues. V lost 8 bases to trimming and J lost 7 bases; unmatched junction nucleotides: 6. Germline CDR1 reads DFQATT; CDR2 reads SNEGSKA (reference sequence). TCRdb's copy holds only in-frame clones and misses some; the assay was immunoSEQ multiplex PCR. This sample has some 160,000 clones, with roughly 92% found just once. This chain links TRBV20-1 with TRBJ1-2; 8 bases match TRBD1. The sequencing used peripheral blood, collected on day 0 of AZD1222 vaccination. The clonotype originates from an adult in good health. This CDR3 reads CSHWTGSGYTF. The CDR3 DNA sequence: TGCAGTCACTGGACAGGGAGTGGCTACACCTTC.